These 7 T cell receptor beta chains were sequenced from one sample in a study of blood T cell repertoires in COVID-19. TCRdb keeps only in-frame clones here, not all; method: immunoSEQ multiplex PCR. Among some 230,000 clones listed, around 81% were seen once. Sequenced input: peripheral blood. Receptor source: a woman aged 30 to 39 who had recovered from COVID-19.

This chain connects TRBV25-1 to TRBJ2-1; 10 positions match TRBD2. Trimming at V came to 3 bases and at J to 9 bases, leaving 5 bases not matched to a gene. CDR1 is MGHDK, CDR2 SYGVNS, per germline. CDR3 size: 14 residues. CDR3 DNA: TGTGCCAGCAGTGACCCTAGCGGGAGCGGTGAGCAGTTCTTC. It encodes CASSDPSGSGEQFF.

The chain has TRBV7-3 and TRBJ2-1, with TRBD1 identical over 9 bases. Per the germline V gene, CDR1 is SGHTA and CDR2 is FQGTGA. The V and J ends lost 2 bases and 15 bases, in that order; junction bases with no gene match: 5. This CDR3 region has 12 residues. The DNA of the CDR3 is TGTGCCAGCAGCTTAGACGGGACAGGGTGGTTCTTC. Translating it yields CASSLDGTGWFF.

This clone appeared once. The gene calls are TRBV2 and TRBJ2-3; maybe TRBD2 (6 bases). The length of the CDR3 is 12 residues. The V end lost 7 bases, the J end lost 3 bases, and 8 bases lay between the germline ends. Germline V lookup: CDR1 SNHLY, CDR2 FYNNEI. The DNA for the CDR3 is TGTGCCAGCACTAGCGAGACAGATACGCAGTATTTT. Residues: CASTSETDTQYF.

The gene calls are TRBV12-1 and TRBJ2-1; TRBD2, the D gene given by the table, was not confirmed from the DNA. TRBV12-1 is a pseudogene. The CDR3 loop spans 15 amino acids. CDR3 sequence: CASSLSGRGYNEQFF. The CDR3 DNA reads as TGTGCCAGCAGCTTGAGCGGGAGGGGCTACAATGAGCAGTTCTTC.

The chain has TRBV6-1 and TRBJ2-7; no clear D gene. This CDR3 comprises 12 residues. CDR1 is MNHNS and CDR2 is SASEGT in the germline V gene. Trimming took off 0 bases at V and 9 bases at J, with 9 bases between the two ends. The CDR3 loop is CASSEALLWQYF. The CDR3 nucleotides are TGTGCCAGCAGTGAAGCTCTACTATGGCAGTACTTC.

This chain uses TRBV30 with TRBJ2-3; 12 nucleotides match TRBD2. Germline CDR1 and CDR2: GTSNPN and SVGIG (reference sequence). V dropped 0 bases and J dropped 4; count of bases not matched to a gene: 11. This CDR3 spans 18 amino acids. The CDR3 spells CAWSVRLAGGPVADTQYF. In nucleotides, the CDR3 is TGTGCCTGGAGTGTAAGGCTAGCGGGAGGGCCGGTCGCAGATACGCAGTATTTT.

This clone was detected a few times. The V and J genes are TRBV9 and TRBJ1-1; D gene uncertain. CDR3 length: 14 amino acids. Germline CDR1 and CDR2: SGDLS and YYNGEE. V lost 4 bases, J lost 0 bases, and 10 bases lay in between. The CDR3 nucleotides are TGTGCCAGCAGCTACTCGTTTCTGAACACTGAAGCTTTCTTT. Amino acid sequence: CASSYSFLNTEAFF. Full variable domain (outside the CDR3, taken from reference TRBV9 and TRBJ1-1): DSGVTQTPKHLITATGQRVTLRCSPRSGDLSVYWYQQSLDQGLQFLIQYYNGEERAKGNILERFSAQQFPDLHSELNLSSLELGDSALYFCASSYSFLNTEAFFGQGTRLTVV.